This entry lists 7 T cell receptor beta chains sequenced from one sample in a study of cytomegalovirus exposure and HLA in healthy donors. The repertoire was sequenced with immunoSEQ multiplex PCR; TCRdb's copy has only in-frame clones and lacks some. The sample lists around 350,000 clones, 86% occurring once. Sequences were obtained from PBMCs. The receptor set was obtained from a woman between 18 and 30 years old in good health and CMV-seronegative.

CDR3 nucleotide sequence: TGTGCCAGCAGGGACCTAGCGGGGAACTACAATGAGCAGTTCTTC. The encoded protein is CASRDLAGNYNEQFF. The rearrangement uses TRBV2 and TRBJ2-1; TRBD2 agrees at 9 bases. The CDR3 covers 15 residues. V shed 6 bases and J 3 bases; nucleotides not matched to a gene: 6. The germline V gene encodes CDR1 SNHLY and CDR2 FYNNEI.

The count of this clone is one. The junction does not match germline at one end; this may be a read error. J is TRBJ2-7 and V is TRBV6-5; 12 bases match TRBD2. This CDR3 spans 16 amino acids. The germline V gene has CDR1 MNHEY and CDR2 SVGAGI. The CDR3 coding sequence is TGTGCCAGCAGTTCCCAAACTAGCGGGGGGCCCTTACGCGTTCTCTTC. Translated, it gives CASSSQTSGGPLRVLF.

The chain uses TRBV25-1 and TRBJ2-5; D is perhaps TRBD2 (6 bases). With 8 bases removed from V and 3 bases from J, the gap between germline ends came to 13 bases. Germline-derived CDR1 and CDR2 are MGHDK and SYGVNS. The CDR3 has 13 residues. CDR3 protein: CASAGGGEETQYF. The CDR3 DNA reads TGTGCCAGCGCCGGCGGAGGGGAAGAGACCCAGTACTTC.

This clone was seen a single time. The chain combines TRBV10-1 with TRBJ1-5, with a possible D match to TRBD1 (6 bases). CDR1 is WNHNN, CDR2 SYGVQD, per germline (reference sequence). V lost 7 bases to trimming and J lost 0 bases, with 16 bases between them. The CDR3 runs 16 residues. The CDR3 sequence is CASICLGAHSNQPQHF. The CDR3 region has the DNA TGCGCCAGCATATGCCTGGGGGCCCATAGCAATCAGCCCCAGCATTTT.

The chain recombines TRBV6-1 with TRBJ2-5, with D maybe TRBD2 (5 bases). The CDR3 loop spans 13 amino acids. V was pared by 8 bases and J by 4 bases, with 14 bases between. Per the germline V gene, CDR1 is MNHNS and CDR2 is SASEGT. As DNA, the CDR3 is TGTGCCAGCCGGGGTTCAGGTAGAGAGACCCAGTACTTC. Translation: CASRGSGRETQYF.

The chain is built from TRBV4-1 and TRBJ2-7, with 9 bases fitting TRBD2. The germline gives CDR1 MGHRA, CDR2 YSYEKL. Losses at the gene ends were 4 bases for V and 5 bases for J; bases not matched to a gene: 6. This CDR3 region has 14 residues. The CDR3 protein is CASSPKRGANEQYF. The CDR3, as DNA: TGCGCCAGCAGCCCTAAGCGGGGGGCCAACGAGCAGTACTTC.

J is TRBJ2-7 and V is TRBV6-1, with TRBD1 matching over 8 bases. Germline CDR1 reads MNHNS; CDR2 reads SASEGT. This CDR3 has 15 amino acids. V lost 2 bases to trimming and J lost 4 bases; unmatched junction nucleotides: 7. CDR3 loop: CASSEPRTGRYEQYF. For the CDR3, the DNA is TGTGCCAGCAGTGAACCTAGGACAGGGAGGTACGAGCAGTACTTC.